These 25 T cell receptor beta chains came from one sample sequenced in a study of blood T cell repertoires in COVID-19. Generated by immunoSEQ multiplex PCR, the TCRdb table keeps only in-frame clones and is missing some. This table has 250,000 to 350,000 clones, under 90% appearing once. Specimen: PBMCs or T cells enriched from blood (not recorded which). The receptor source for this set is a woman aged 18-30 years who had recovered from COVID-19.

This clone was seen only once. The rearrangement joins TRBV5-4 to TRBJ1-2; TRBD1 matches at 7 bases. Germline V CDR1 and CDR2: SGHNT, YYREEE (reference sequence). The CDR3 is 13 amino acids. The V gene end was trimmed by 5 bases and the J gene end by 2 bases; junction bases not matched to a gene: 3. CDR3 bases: TGTGCCAGCAGTCCGGACAGGAACTATGGCTACACCTTC. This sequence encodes CASSPDRNYGYTF.

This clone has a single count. CDR3 amino acids: CSARQDPEAFF. Here the CDR3 DNA reads TGCAGCGCCAGACAGGACCCCGAAGCTTTCTTT. This chain joins TRBV29-1 and TRBJ1-1; maybe TRBD1 (6 bases). Germline CDR1 is SQVTM and CDR2 is ANQGSEA. The CDR3 is 11 amino acids. Trimming took off 7 bases at V and 8 bases at J, with 14 bases between the two ends.

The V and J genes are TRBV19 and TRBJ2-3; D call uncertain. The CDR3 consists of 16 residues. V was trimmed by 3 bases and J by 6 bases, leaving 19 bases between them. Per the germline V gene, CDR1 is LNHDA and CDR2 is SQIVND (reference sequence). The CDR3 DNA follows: TGTGCCAGTAGTATCGTAGTTAGCCATGCCGCGGATACGCAGTATTTT. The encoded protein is CASSIVVSHAADTQYF.

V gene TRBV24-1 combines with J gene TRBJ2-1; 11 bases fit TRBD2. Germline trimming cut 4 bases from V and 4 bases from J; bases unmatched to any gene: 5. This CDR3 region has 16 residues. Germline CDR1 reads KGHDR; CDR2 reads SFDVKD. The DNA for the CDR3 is TGTGCCACCAGTGACGCAGGACTAGCGGGTTACAATGAGCAGTTCTTC. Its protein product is CATSDAGLAGYNEQFF.

CDR3 residues: CASSLDGSPLHF. CDR3 DNA: TGTGCCAGCAGCTTAGACGGTTCACCCCTCCACTTT. The rearrangement uses TRBV7-9 and TRBJ1-6; D remains ambiguous. Trimming shortened V by 1 base and J by 9 bases, and 4 bases separated the two germline ends. Germline values: CDR1 SEHNR, CDR2 FQNEAQ (reference sequence). There are 12 residues in the CDR3.

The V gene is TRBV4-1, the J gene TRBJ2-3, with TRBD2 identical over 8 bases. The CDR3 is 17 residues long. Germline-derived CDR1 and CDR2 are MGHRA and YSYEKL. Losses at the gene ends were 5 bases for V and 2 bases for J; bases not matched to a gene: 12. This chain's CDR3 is CASSSPAGGLFTDTQYF. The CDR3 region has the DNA TGCGCCAGCAGCTCCCCGGCGGGGGGACTTTTCACAGATACGCAGTATTTT.

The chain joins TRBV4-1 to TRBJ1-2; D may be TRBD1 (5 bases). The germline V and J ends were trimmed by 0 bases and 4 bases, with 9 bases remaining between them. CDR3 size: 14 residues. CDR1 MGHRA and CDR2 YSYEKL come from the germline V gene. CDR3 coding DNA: TGCGCCAGCAGCCAAGAGCCCAGGGCCTATGGCTACACCTTC. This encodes CASSQEPRAYGYTF.

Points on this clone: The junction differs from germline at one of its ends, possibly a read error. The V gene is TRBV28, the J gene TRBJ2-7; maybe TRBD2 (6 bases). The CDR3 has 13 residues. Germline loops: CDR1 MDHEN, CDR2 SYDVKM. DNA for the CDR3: TGCCTATGCGATAGAGATGGAGGGTACGAGCAGTACTTC. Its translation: CLCDRDGGYEQYF.

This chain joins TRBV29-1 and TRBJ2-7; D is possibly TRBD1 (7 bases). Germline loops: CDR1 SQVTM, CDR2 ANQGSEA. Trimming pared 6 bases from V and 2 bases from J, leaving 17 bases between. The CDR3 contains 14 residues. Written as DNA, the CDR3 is TGCAGCGTGAGGGGGGCAGGGGGAACCTACGAGCAGTACTTC. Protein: CSVRGAGGTYEQYF.

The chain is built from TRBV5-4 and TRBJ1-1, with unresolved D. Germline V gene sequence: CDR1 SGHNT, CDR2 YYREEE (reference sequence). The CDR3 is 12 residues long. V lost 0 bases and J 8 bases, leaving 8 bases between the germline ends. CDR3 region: CASSLESSEAFF. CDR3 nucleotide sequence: TGTGCCAGCAGCTTGGAGTCGAGCGAAGCTTTCTTT.

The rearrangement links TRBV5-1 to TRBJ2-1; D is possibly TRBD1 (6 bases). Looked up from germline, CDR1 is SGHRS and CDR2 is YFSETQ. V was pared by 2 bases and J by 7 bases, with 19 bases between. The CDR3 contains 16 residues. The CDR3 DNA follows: TGCGCCAGCAGCTTTAAATCGCCGGCAGGGGCAAATGAGCAGTTCTTC. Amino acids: CASSFKSPAGANEQFF.

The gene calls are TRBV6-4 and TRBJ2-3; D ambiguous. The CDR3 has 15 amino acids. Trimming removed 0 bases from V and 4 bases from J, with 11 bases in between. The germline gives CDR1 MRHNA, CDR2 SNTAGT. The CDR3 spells CASSDSPEQSDTQYF. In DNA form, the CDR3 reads TGTGCCAGCAGTGACTCTCCAGAACAGTCAGATACGCAGTATTTT.

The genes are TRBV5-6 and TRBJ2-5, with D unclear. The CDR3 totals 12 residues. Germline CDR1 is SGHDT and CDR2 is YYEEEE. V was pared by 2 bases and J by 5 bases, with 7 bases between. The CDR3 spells CASSFTEETQYF. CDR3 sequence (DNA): TGTGCCAGCAGCTTTACGGAGGAGACCCAGTACTTC.

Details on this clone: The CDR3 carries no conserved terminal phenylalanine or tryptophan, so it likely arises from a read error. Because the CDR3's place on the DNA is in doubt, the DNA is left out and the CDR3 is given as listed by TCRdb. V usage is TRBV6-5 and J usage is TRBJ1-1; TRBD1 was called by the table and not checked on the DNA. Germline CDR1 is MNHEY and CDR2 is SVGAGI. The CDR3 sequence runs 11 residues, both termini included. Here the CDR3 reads CASRTGGGLVV.

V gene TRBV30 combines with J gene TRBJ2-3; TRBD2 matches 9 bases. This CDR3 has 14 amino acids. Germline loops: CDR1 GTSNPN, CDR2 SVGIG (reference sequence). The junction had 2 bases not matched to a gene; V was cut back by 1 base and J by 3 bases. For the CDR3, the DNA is TGTGCCTGGAGTGGTAGCGGGAGTACAGATACGCAGTATTTT. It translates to CAWSGSGSTDTQYF.

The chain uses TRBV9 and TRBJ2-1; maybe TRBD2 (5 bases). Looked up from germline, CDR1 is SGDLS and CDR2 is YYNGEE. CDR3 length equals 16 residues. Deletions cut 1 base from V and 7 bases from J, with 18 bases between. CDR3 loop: CASSVTEAHRKNEQFF. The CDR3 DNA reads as TGTGCCAGCAGCGTAACGGAGGCGCATCGGAAGAATGAGCAGTTCTTC.

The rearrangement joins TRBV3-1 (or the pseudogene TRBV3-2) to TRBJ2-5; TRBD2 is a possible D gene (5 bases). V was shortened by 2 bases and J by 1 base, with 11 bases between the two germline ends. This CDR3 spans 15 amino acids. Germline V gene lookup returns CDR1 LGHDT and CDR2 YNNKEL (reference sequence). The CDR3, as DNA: TGTGCCAGCAGCCAATGGGGAGACTCCCAAGAGACCCAGTACTTC. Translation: CASSQWGDSQETQYF.

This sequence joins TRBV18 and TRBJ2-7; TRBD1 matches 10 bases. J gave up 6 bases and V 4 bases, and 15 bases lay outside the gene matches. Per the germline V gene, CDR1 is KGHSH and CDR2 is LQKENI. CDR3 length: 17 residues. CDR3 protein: CASSRTQPGQGEVEQYF. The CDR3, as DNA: TGTGCCAGCTCACGTACACAACCCGGACAGGGGGAGGTCGAGCAGTACTTC.

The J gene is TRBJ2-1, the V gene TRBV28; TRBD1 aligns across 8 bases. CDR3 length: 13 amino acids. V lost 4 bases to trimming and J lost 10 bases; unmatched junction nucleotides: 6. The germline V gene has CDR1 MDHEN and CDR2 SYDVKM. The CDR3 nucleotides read TGTGCCAGCAGTTCGTTAACAGGGGGAGAGCAGTTCTTC. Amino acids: CASSSLTGGEQFF.

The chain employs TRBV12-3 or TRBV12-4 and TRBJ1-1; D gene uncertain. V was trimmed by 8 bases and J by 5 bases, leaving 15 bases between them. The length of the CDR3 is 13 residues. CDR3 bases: TGTGCCAGCTTCAGTGAGGGTTATACTGAAGCTTTCTTT. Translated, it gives CASFSEGYTEAFF.

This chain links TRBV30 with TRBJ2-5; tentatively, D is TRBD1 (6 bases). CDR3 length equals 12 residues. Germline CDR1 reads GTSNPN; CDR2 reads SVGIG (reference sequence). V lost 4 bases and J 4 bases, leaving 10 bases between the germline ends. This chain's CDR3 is CAWNRVRETQYF. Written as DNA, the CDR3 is TGTGCCTGGAACAGGGTTAGAGAGACCCAGTACTTC.

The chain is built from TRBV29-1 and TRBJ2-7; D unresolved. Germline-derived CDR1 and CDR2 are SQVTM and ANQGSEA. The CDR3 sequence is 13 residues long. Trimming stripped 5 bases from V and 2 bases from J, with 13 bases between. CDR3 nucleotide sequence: TGCAGCGTTAAGTCCCCAACGGCCTACGAGCAGTACTTC. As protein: CSVKSPTAYEQYF.

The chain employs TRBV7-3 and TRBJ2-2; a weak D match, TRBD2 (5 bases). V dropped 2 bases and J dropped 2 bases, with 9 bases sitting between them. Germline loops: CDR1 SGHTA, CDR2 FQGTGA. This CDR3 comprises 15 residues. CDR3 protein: CASSLFRTNTGELFF. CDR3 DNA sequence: TGTGCCAGCAGCTTATTCCGGACTAACACCGGGGAGCTGTTTTTT.

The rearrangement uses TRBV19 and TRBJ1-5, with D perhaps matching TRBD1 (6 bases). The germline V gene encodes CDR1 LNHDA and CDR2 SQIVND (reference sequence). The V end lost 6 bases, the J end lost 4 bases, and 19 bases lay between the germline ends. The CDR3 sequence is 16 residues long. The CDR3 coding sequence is TGTGCCAGTAGGGACTTCCTCGCAGGGGTAAATCAGCCCCAGCATTTT. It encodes CASRDFLAGVNQPQHF.

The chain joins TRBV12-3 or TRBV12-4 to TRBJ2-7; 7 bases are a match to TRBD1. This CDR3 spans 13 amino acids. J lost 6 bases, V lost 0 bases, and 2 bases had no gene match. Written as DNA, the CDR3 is TGTGCCAGCAGTTTAGCGCCAGGGGGCGAGCAGTACTTC. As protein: CASSLAPGGEQYF.